A single sample gave rise to the 28 T cell receptor beta chains below, sequenced in a study of shared T cell receptors in the human thymus. Profiling relied on immunoSEQ multiplex PCR, and the TCRdb table lists in-frame clones only, not all of them. The sample carries 720,000 or so clones, 75% to 90% recorded once. The same sample was also used in a study of human thymus T cells.

The material sequenced was thymocytes. The receptors derive from a girl less than two years old with a congenital heart defect.

This clone was picked up one time. V usage is TRBV2 and J usage is TRBJ2-5, with 9 bases matching TRBD1. The J segment lost 1 base and the V segment lost 4 bases, leaving 13 bases of the junction unmatched. CDR1 is SNHLY and CDR2 is FYNNEI in the germline V gene. The CDR3 has 18 amino acids. The CDR3 DNA reads TGTGCCAGCAGTGTCTGGGGGGACAGGGTATCTACCCAAGAGACCCAGTACTTC. The encoded protein is CASSVWGDRVSTQETQYF.

This chain links TRBV5-4 with TRBJ1-4, with D uncertain. Trimming removed 4 bases at V and 6 bases at J, with 13 bases between. This CDR3 comprises 14 residues. The germline V gene encodes CDR1 SGHNT and CDR2 YYREEE (reference sequence). This CDR3 is CASSPSIVDEKLFF. The CDR3 nucleotides are TGTGCCAGCAGCCCTAGTATAGTGGATGAAAAACTGTTTTTT.

The CDR3 DNA is TGTGCCAGCAGTCGCAGGCCCCGGAGGGCTTTCTTT. Its translation is CASSRRPRRAFF. The rearrangement uses TRBV14 and TRBJ1-1; D ambiguous. The CDR3 totals 12 residues. Germline V gene lookup returns CDR1 SGHDN and CDR2 FVKESK. The germline V and J ends were trimmed by 6 bases and 11 bases, with 16 bases remaining between them.

The chain recombines TRBV2 with TRBJ2-7; maybe TRBD1 (5 bases). Germline CDR1 and CDR2: SNHLY and FYNNEI. The CDR3 contains 15 residues. V was clipped by 4 bases and J by 5 bases, with 18 bases between them. The CDR3 region has the DNA TGTGCCAGCAGTGTGGCAGGGTCTAATCGGCACGAGCAGTACTTC. The encoded protein is CASSVAGSNRHEQYF.

The chain links TRBV2 to TRBJ2-1, with D possibly TRBD2 on 6 matching bases. The germline CDR1 and CDR2 sequences are SNHLY and FYNNEI. Trimming took 6 bases from V and 7 from J, leaving 16 bases between them. The CDR3 consists of 14 residues. The CDR3 DNA sequence: TGTGCCAGCAGCGGAAGACTGGGGGGAAATGAGCAGTTCTTC. Translating it yields CASSGRLGGNEQFF. The variable domain in full, with the rest retrieved from reference TRBV2 and TRBJ2-1, is EPEVTQTPSHQVTQMGQEVILRCVPISNHLYFYWYRQILGQKVEFLVSFYNNEISEKSEIFDDQFSVERPDGSNFTLKIRSTKLEDSAMYFCASSGRLGGNEQFFGPGTRLTVL.

Here the CDR3 reads CASRGQAYNEQFF. The CDR3 DNA is TGCGCCTCTCGTGGACAGGCGTACAATGAGCAGTTCTTC. This rearrangement joins TRBV4-1 to TRBJ2-1; 7 nucleotides align to TRBD1. CDR1 and CDR2 from the germline V gene are MGHRA and YSYEKL. Trimming took 11 bases from V and 4 from J; bases not matched to a gene: 8. The CDR3 length is 13 residues.

V gene TRBV10-2 combines with J gene TRBJ1-1; possible D gene TRBD1, 5 bases. The CDR3 runs 16 residues. Per the germline V gene, CDR1 is WSHSY and CDR2 is SAAADI. Trimming left V 2 bases short and J 10 bases short, with 23 bases between. This chain's CDR3 is CASSEPDSGHPAAAFF. The CDR3 coding sequence is TGCGCCAGCAGTGAGCCCGATTCAGGACACCCGGCGGCAGCTTTCTTT.

The rearrangement joins TRBV5-1 to TRBJ1-2; 8 bases map to TRBD1. This CDR3 region has 13 residues. Germline CDR1 reads SGHRS; CDR2 reads YFSETQ. V lost 5 bases, J lost 4 bases, and 4 bases stayed unmatched. The CDR3, as DNA: TGCGCCAGCAGTGCCGACAGGGGCTATGGCTACACCTTC. Translation: CASSADRGYGYTF.

The chain employs TRBV11-2 and TRBJ2-7, with TRBD1 matching 9 bases. The V segment lost 2 bases and the J segment 3 bases; nucleotides outside the gene matches: 11. The CDR3 length is 17 residues. The germline gives CDR1 SGHAT, CDR2 FQNNGV. This CDR3 is CASSLSDRGLPFYEQYF. For the CDR3, the DNA is TGTGCCAGCAGCTTATCGGACAGGGGTCTTCCCTTCTACGAGCAGTACTTC.

The chain employs TRBV4-1 and TRBJ1-1; maybe TRBD1 (6 bases). V was cut by 0 bases and J by 3 bases, with 11 bases left in between. The CDR3 contains 15 residues. The germline gives CDR1 MGHRA, CDR2 YSYEKL. Here the CDR3 DNA reads TGCGCCAGCAGCCAAGATACGACAGGACACACTGAAGCTTTCTTT. Encoded protein: CASSQDTTGHTEAFF.

The chain uses TRBV5-1 and TRBJ1-3; D might be TRBD1 (5 bases). V was pared by 6 bases and J by 0 bases, with 13 bases between. The CDR3 is made up of 15 amino acids. The germline V gene has CDR1 SGHRS and CDR2 YFSETQ. The DNA of the CDR3 is TGCGCCAGCAAACCAGGGATTTACTCTGGAAACACCATATATTTT. Translation gives CASKPGIYSGNTIYF.

This clone appeared a single time. The identical CDR3 is also encoded by other nucleotide sequences in the sample. The chain recombines TRBV20-1 with TRBJ2-1; 7 nucleotides agree with TRBD2. The germline V gene has CDR1 DFQATT and CDR2 SNEGSKA (reference sequence). V was pared by 2 bases and J by 10 bases, with 2 bases of the junction left unmatched. CDR3 length: 11 residues. The DNA for the CDR3 is TGCAGTGCTAGACGCGGGGGAGAGCAGTTCTTC. Translation: CSARRGGEQFF.

This clone has a handful of counts. The J gene is TRBJ2-7, the V gene TRBV5-5, with D perhaps TRBD2 (6 bases). Germline CDR1 and CDR2: SGHKS and YYEKEE (reference sequence). CDR3 length: 15 residues. With 6 bases removed from V and 5 bases from J, the gap between germline ends came to 21 bases. CDR3 bases: TGTGCCAGCATCCTTAGAGGAGGGGAGTACGACGAGCAGTACTTC. This sequence encodes CASILRGGEYDEQYF.

The chain uses TRBV19 and TRBJ1-2; a possible D gene is TRBD1 (6 bases). The CDR3 contains 14 residues. V lost 7 bases to trimming and J lost 4 bases, with 16 bases between them. CDR1 is LNHDA, CDR2 SQIVND, per germline (reference sequence). CDR3 coding DNA: TGTGCCAGTAAGGCAGGGGAGAGGGCCTATGGCTACACCTTC. Its protein product is CASKAGERAYGYTF.

The chain combines TRBV5-1 with TRBJ1-4, with D possibly being TRBD1 (5 bases). Germline CDR1 reads SGHRS; CDR2 reads YFSETQ. This CDR3 has 14 amino acids. Trimming stripped 0 bases from V and 5 bases from J, with 8 bases between. The CDR3 spells CASSLGGWNEKLFF. The CDR3 nucleotides are TGCGCCAGCAGCTTGGGGGGCTGGAATGAAAAACTGTTTTTT.

The genes are TRBV30 and TRBJ2-1, with D perhaps TRBD2 (5 bases). The length of the CDR3 is 14 residues. V was clipped by 1 base and J by 4 bases, with 11 bases between them. Germline assignment: CDR1 GTSNPN and CDR2 SVGIG (reference sequence). This CDR3 reads CAWSGLASYNEQFF. The DNA for the CDR3 is TGTGCCTGGAGTGGCCTAGCCTCTTACAATGAGCAGTTCTTC.

V is TRBV6-1 and J is TRBJ1-2, with 8 bases fitting TRBD1. The CDR3 runs 14 residues. The V gene's germline CDR1 is MNHNS and CDR2 SASEGT. J lost 4 bases, V lost 4 bases, and 5 bases had no gene match. The CDR3 region is CASSVDRGAYGYTF. Written as DNA, the CDR3 is TGTGCCAGCAGTGTTGACAGGGGTGCCTATGGCTACACCTTC.

About this clone: This CDR3 is missing its conserved last phenylalanine or tryptophan, likely due to a read error. It is unclear where the CDR3 begins or ends on the DNA, so no DNA is shown, and the CDR3 is as TCRdb lists it. This chain connects TRBV2 to TRBJ2-3; TRBD2, the table's D call, lacks a check against the DNA. The CDR3 length equals 8 residues, ends included. Germline values: CDR1 SNHLY, CDR2 FYNNEI. The CDR3: CASSERRA.

The CDR3 region is CASSATGDGILAKNIQYF. The CDR3 DNA reads as TGTGCCAGCAGTGCGACAGGGGATGGGATATTGGCCAAAAACATTCAGTACTTC. This rearrangement joins TRBV2 to TRBJ2-4; 8 nucleotides agree with TRBD1. Trimming cost V 4 bases and J 1 base; bases outside gene matches: 12. CDR1 SNHLY and CDR2 FYNNEI come from the germline V gene. The CDR3 runs 18 residues.

The rearrangement uses TRBV30 and TRBJ2-7, with D perhaps TRBD1 (6 bases). V lost 3 bases, J lost 3 bases, and 15 bases lay in between. CDR3 length equals 14 residues. Germline V gene data show CDR1 as GTSNPN and CDR2 as SVGIG (reference sequence). CDR3 nucleotide sequence: TGTGCCTGGAGCGCCCAACAGGGCCACTACGAGCAGTACTTC. It codes for CAWSAQQGHYEQYF.

The V gene is TRBV5-1, the J gene TRBJ2-7, with 8 bases identical to TRBD1. The CDR3 is 18 amino acids. Trimming removed 4 bases from V and 2 bases from J; junction bases left unmatched: 17. The germline CDR1 and CDR2 sequences are SGHRS and YFSETQ. CDR3 sequence reads: CASSPYSTQGVQAYEQYF. CDR3 coding DNA: TGCGCCAGCAGCCCCTATTCGACACAGGGGGTACAGGCCTACGAGCAGTACTTC. Complete variable domain (other parts from reference TRBV5-1 and TRBJ2-7): KAGVTQTPRYLIKTRGQQVTLSCSPISGHRSVSWYQQTPGQGLQFLFEYFSETQRNKGNFPGRFSGRQFSNSRSEMNVSTLELGDSALYLCASSPYSTQGVQAYEQYFGPGTRLTVT.

The chain has TRBV29-1 and TRBJ1-1; D perhaps matches TRBD1 (6 bases). The CDR3 length is 13 residues. Germline lookup yields CDR1 SQVTM and CDR2 ANQGSEA. Trimming removed 7 bases from V and 3 bases from J, with 15 bases in between. CDR3 in amino acids: CSASQGWDTEAFF. CDR3 coding DNA: TGCAGCGCCTCACAGGGATGGGACACTGAAGCTTTCTTT.

The rearrangement links TRBV29-1 to TRBJ1-1; 9 positions match TRBD1. This CDR3 region has 20 residues. V was clipped by 8 bases and J by 1 base; unmatched bases: 26. Germline loops: CDR1 SQVTM, CDR2 ANQGSEA. CDR3 DNA sequence: TGCAGCCCACTTAAGATTAACGGGGACAGGGCCTTACGGACGAACACTGAAGCTTTCTTT. Protein sequence: CSPLKINGDRALRTNTEAFF.

The rearrangement uses TRBV29-1 and TRBJ2-3; 8 bases are a match to TRBD2. Germline CDR1 and CDR2: SQVTM and ANQGSEA. The CDR3 is 13 amino acids. J lost 8 bases, V lost 4 bases, and 8 bases had no gene match. CDR3 sequence: CSVVSGGGGTQYF. The CDR3 nucleotides are TGCAGCGTTGTAAGCGGGGGTGGGGGTACGCAGTATTTT.

The chain has TRBV30 and TRBJ2-1; 8 bases match TRBD1. After removal of 0 bases from V and 8 bases from J, the junction contained 0 bases not matched to a gene. The CDR3 extends over 12 amino acids. Germline values: CDR1 GTSNPN, CDR2 SVGIG (reference sequence). CDR3 protein: CAWSVRGHEQFF. CDR3 coding DNA: TGTGCCTGGAGTGTCAGGGGGCATGAGCAGTTCTTC.

The V call is TRBV5-6, the J call TRBJ1-2; 7 bases are shared with TRBD1. From germline, CDR1 is SGHDT and CDR2 YYEEEE. V was clipped by 5 bases and J by 0 bases; unmatched bases: 10. The CDR3 consists of 16 residues. The CDR3 DNA reads as TGTGCCAGCAGATCCGTTGGGGACAGAGCTAACTATGGCTACACCTTC. As protein: CASRSVGDRANYGYTF.

This chain uses TRBV7-2 with TRBJ1-1, with TRBD1 matching over 8 bases. Germline CDR1 and CDR2: SGHTA and FQGNSA. After removal of 5 bases from V and 7 bases from J, the junction contained 6 bases not matched to a gene. This CDR3 is built from 13 residues. CDR3 coding DNA: TGTGCCAGCAGCCGGACAGGGCAAAATGAAGCTTTCTTT. It is translated as CASSRTGQNEAFF.

CDR3 sequence (DNA): TGTGCCAGCAGTCCGCGACAGAGACAAGAGACCCAGTACTTC. This translates into CASSPRQRQETQYF. This chain joins TRBV27 and TRBJ2-5, with D perhaps TRBD1 (5 bases). Germline CDR1 MNHEY, CDR2 SMNVEV (reference sequence). There are 14 residues in the CDR3. V shed 5 bases and J shed 2 bases, with 12 bases lying between them.